The clone carrying this T cell receptor beta chain was detected a few times. The source of the sample is a study of blood T cells in healthy people across ages. A second roughly 6 to 12 cycle PCR used barcoded and J-beta primers. MiXCR, applied by TCRdb to the 5' RACE reads, yields one record per CDR3 protein. The table includes about 1,400,000 distinct CDR3 sequences, about 40% detected once. The V and J ends lost 7 bases and 0 bases respectively, with 16 bases between them. From germline, CDR1 is LGHNA and CDR2 YNFKEQ. The CDR3 covers 16 residues. The J gene is TRBJ2-1, the V gene TRBV4-2; the D gene is possibly TRBD2 (5 bases). Sequencing used blood. This clonotype originated in a woman under 30 in good health. This CDR3 reads CASTRSATSSYNEQFF. The CDR3 DNA sequence: TGTGCCAGCACTCGTAGCGCAACTAGCTCCTACAATGAGCAGTTCTTC.